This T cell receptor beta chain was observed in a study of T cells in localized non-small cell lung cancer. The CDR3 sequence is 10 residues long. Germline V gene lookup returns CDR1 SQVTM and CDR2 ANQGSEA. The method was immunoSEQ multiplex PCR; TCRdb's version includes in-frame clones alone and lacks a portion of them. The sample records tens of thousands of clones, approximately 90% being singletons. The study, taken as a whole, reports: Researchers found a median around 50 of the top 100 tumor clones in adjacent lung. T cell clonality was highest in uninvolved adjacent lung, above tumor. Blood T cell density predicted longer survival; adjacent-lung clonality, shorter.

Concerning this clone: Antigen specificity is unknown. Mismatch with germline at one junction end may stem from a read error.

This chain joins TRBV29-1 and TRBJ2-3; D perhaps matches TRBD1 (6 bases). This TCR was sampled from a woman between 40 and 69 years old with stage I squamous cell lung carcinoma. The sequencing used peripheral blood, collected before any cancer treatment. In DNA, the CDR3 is TGCAGCGTTGATTCCGGGACATCGAATTTT. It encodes CSVDSGTSNF.